This T cell receptor (beta chain) was recovered during a study of T cells in Graves' hyperthyroidism and ophthalmopathy. Findings and caveats of the study: The authors' 13 V-J model separated ophthalmopathy from stable hyperthyroidism.

RNA transcripts served as the template for amplifying TCR beta CDR3 regions. The HTBI primer set drove a first-round RT-PCR of the TCR CDR3. From the multiplex PCR reads, TCRdb called clonotypes with MiXCR, one entry per CDR3 protein. The table shows around 620,000 distinct CDR3 sequences, with approximately 15% occurring only once. This clonotype was found many times. The antigen is not known. Trimming stripped 5 bases from V and 13 bases from J, with 17 bases between. There are 12 residues in the CDR3. Per the germline V gene, CDR1 is SGHTA and CDR2 is FQGTGA. For the diagnoses, clinical symptoms, serum thyroxine and TRAb, thyroid ultrasound and orbital computed tomography were used.

This clonotype was sampled from a woman between 18 and 29 years old with Graves' ophthalmopathy. The chain links TRBV7-3 to TRBJ2-5, with D perhaps being TRBD1 or TRBD2 (5 bases each). Input material: blood. The CDR3 sequence: CASSKRGRDWYF. CDR3 bases: TGTGCCAGCAGCAAAAGGGGCCGGGATTGGTACTTC.